This T cell receptor (beta chain) came from a study of cytomegalovirus exposure and HLA in healthy donors. With regard to this clone: Its antigen is unidentified.

Study-level findings and limits: In a later analysis, TCR beta V- and J-gene trimming was associated with a missense DCLRE1C variant.

The PCR ran on 60 Vbeta and 13 Jbeta primers. Here immunoSEQ multiplex PCR was the method, and the copy in TCRdb shows in-frame clones only, minus some. The sample has some 150,000 clones, 80% seen once. Germline lookup yields CDR1 SGHNT and CDR2 YENEEA. The V and J ends lost 4 bases and 6 bases, in that order; junction bases with no gene match: 9. The CDR3 has 15 residues. This TCR was recovered from a woman aged 45-65 years in good health and CMV-seronegative. The chain links TRBV11-3 to TRBJ2-1; 7 bases are a match to TRBD1. Material for sequencing was PBMCs. In nucleotides, the CDR3 is TGTGCCAGCAGCTCCCGGGACAGAAAGATCAATGAGCAGTTCTTC. Encoded protein: CASSSRDRKINEQFF.